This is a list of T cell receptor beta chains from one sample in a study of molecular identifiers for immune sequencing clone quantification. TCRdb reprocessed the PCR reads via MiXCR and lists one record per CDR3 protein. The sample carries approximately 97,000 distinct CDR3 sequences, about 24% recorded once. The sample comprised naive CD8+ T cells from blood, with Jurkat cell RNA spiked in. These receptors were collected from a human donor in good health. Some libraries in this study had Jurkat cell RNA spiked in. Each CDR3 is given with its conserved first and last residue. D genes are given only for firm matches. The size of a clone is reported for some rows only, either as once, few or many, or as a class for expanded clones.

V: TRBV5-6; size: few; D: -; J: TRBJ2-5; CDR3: CASSFPGYPIQETQYF; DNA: TGTGCCAGCAGCTTCCCAGGGTACCCCATCCAAGAGACCCAGTACTTC
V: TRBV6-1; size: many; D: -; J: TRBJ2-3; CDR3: CASMAPSTDTQYF; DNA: TGTGCCAGCATGGCACCATCCACAGATACGCAGTATTTT
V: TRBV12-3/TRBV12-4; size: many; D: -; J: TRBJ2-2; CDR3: CASSPGSNTGELFF; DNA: TGTGCCAGCAGCCCGGGGAGCAACACCGGGGAGCTGTTTTTT
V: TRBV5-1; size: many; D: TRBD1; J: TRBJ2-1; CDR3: CASSWTGGNEQFF; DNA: TGCGCCAGCAGTTGGACAGGGGGCAATGAGCAGTTCTTC
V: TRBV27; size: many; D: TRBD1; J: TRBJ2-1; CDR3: CASSLGQGGEQFF; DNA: TGTGCCAGCAGTTTGGGACAGGGGGGCGAGCAGTTCTTC
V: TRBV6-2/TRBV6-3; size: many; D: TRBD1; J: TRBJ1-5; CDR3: CASSHRQGNQPQHF; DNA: TGTGCCAGCAGTCACCGACAGGGAAATCAGCCCCAGCATTTT
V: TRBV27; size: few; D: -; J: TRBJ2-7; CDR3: CASSAGQNYEQYF; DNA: TGTGCCAGCAGTGCAGGACAGAACTACGAGCAGTACTTC
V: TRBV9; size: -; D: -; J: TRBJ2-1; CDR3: CASSVGLVSSYNEQFF; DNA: TGTGCCAGCAGCGTAGGCCTCGTTAGCTCCTACAATGAGCAGTTCTTC
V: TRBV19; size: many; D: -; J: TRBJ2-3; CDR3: CASNPDQADTQYF; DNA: TGTGCCAGTAACCCCGACCAGGCAGATACGCAGTATTTT
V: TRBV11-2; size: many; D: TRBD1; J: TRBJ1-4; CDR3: CASSLYPHRGKGEKLFF; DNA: TGTGCCAGCAGCCTCTACCCTCACAGGGGGAAAGGGGAAAAACTGTTTTTT
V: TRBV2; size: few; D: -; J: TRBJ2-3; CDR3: CASRGTGYNTQYF; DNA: TGTGCCAGCAGGGGGACGGGTTATAATACGCAGTATTTT
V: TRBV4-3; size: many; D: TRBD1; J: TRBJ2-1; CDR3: CASSQQRTGGAYNEQFF; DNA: TGCGCCAGCAGCCAACAAAGAACAGGGGGCGCGTACAATGAGCAGTTCTTC
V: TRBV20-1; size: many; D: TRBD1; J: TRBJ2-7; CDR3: CSARDLQDRGPYEQYF; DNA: TGCAGTGCTAGAGATCTCCAGGACAGGGGGCCGTACGAGCAGTACTTC
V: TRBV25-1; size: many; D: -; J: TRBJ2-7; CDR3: CASSEDYFYEQYF; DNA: TGTGCCAGCAGTGAAGATTATTTCTACGAGCAGTACTTC
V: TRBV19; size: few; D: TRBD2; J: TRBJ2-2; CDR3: CASSIVSGATGELFF; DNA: TGTGCCAGTAGTATAGTTAGCGGGGCGACCGGGGAGCTGTTTTTT
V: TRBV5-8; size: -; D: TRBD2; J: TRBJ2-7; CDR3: CAGSSGRADEQYF; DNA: TGTGCCGGAAGTAGCGGGAGGGCCGATGAGCAGTACTTC
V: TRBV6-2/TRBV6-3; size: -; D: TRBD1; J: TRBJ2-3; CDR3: CASRLDRTGAGRSTDTQYF; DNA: TGTGCCAGCAGACTCGATAGGACAGGGGCGGGCCGTAGCACAGATACGCAGTATTTT
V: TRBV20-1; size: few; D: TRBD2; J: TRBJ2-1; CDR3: CSALIRSGGWGSEQFF; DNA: TGCAGTGCGCTAATTCGAAGCGGGGGGTGGGGCAGTGAGCAGTTCTTC
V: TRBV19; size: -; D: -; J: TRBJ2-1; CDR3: CASSTDSSSYNEQFF; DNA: TGTGCCAGTAGTACAGACTCGAGCTCCTACAATGAGCAGTTCTTC
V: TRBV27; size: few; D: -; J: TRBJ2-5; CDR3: CASRGSVGETQYF; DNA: TGTGCCAGCAGGGGTTCAGTCGGGGAGACCCAGTACTTC
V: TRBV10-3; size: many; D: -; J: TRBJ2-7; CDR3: CAIGPGYEQYF; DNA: TGTGCCATTGGACCAGGCTACGAGCAGTACTTC
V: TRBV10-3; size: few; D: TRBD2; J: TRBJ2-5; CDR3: CAISESPGLAGAVREPQYF; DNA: TGTGCCATCAGTGAGTCGCCGGGACTAGCGGGAGCAGTTCGAGAGCCCCAGTACTTC
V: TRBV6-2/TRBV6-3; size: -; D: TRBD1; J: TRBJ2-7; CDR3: CASTAVGQAYEQYF; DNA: TGTGCCAGCACCGCCGTTGGACAGGCATACGAGCAGTACTTC
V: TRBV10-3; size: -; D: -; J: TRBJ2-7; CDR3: CAIRPGTIYEQYF; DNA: TGTGCCATCAGACCCGGGACAATCTACGAGCAGTACTTC
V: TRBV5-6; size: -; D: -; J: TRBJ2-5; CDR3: CASSFSSPGTEETQYF; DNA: TGTGCCAGCAGCTTCTCTTCTCCGGGAACGGAGGAGACCCAGTACTTC
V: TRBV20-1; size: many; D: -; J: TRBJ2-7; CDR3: CSARDIGYEQYF; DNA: TGCAGTGCTAGAGATATAGGTTACGAGCAGTACTTC
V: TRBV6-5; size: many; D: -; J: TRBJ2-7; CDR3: CASSYQPSSEQYF; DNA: TGTGCCAGCAGTTACCAGCCGTCCTCGGAGCAGTACTTC
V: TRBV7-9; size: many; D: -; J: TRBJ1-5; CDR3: CASSSRDLGSSPQHF; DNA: TGTGCCAGCAGCTCCCGGGATTTGGGAAGTTCGCCCCAGCATTTT
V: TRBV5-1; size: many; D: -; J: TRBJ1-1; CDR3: CASSLASANTEAFF; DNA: TGCGCCAGCAGCTTGGCCTCTGCGAACACTGAAGCTTTCTTT
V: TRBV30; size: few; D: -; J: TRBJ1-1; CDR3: CAWDRDGEAFF; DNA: TGTGCCTGGGACCGGGACGGTGAAGCTTTCTTT
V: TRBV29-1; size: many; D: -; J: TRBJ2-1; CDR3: CSVRRELQFF; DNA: TGCAGCGTTCGGAGGGAGCTGCAGTTCTTC
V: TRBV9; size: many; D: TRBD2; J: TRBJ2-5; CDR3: CASSVDGRGGEETQYF; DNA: TGTGCCAGCAGCGTAGATGGGAGGGGCGGGGAAGAGACCCAGTACTTC
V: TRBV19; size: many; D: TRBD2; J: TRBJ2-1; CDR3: CASSMAGGPNEQFF; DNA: TGTGCCAGTAGTATGGCGGGGGGGCCCAATGAGCAGTTCTTC
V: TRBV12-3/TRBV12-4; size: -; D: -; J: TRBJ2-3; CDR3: CASSFLPGGDTQYF; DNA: TGTGCCAGCAGTTTTCTGCCGGGCGGGGATACGCAGTATTTT
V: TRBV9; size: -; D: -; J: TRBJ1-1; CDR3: CASSEEAADMNTEAFF; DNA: TGTGCCAGCAGCGAGGAGGCTGCAGACATGAACACTGAAGCTTTCTTT